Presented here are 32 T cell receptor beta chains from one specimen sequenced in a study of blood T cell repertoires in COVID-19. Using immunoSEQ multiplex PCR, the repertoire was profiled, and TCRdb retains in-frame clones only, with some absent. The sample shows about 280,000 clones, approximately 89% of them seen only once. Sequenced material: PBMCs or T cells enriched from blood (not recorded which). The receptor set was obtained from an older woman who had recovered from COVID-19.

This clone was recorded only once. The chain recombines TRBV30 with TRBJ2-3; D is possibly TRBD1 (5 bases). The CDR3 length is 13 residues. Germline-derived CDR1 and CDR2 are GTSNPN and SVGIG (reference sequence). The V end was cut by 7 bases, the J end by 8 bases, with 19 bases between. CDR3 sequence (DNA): TGTGCCTTGGACGCCCTCCTGCAGGGTACGCAGTATTTT. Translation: CALDALLQGTQYF.

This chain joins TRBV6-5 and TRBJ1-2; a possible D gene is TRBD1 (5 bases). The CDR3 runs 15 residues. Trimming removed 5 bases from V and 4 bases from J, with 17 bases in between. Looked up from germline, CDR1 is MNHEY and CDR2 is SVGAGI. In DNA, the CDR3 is TGTGCCAGCAGTCCATTATCGGCAGGGTCCTATGGCTACACCTTC. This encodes CASSPLSAGSYGYTF.

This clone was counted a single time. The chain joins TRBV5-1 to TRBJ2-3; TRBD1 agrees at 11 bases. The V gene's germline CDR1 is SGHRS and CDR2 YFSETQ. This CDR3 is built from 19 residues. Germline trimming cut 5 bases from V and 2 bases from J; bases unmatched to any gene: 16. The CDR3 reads CASRTPPGQGDPDTDTQYF. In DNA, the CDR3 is TGCGCCAGCAGAACCCCGCCGGGACAGGGGGATCCAGACACAGATACGCAGTATTTT. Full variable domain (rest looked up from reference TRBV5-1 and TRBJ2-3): KAGVTQTPRYLIKTRGQQVTLSCSPISGHRSVSWYQQTPGQGLQFLFEYFSETQRNKGNFPGRFSGRQFSNSRSEMNVSTLELGDSALYLCASRTPPGQGDPDTDTQYFGPGTRLTVL.

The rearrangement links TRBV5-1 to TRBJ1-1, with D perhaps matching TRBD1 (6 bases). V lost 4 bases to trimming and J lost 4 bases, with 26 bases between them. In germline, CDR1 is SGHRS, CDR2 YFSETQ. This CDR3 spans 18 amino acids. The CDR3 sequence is CASSKLLDAGAGSTEAFF. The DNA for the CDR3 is TGCGCCAGCAGCAAACTTCTCGACGCGGGGGCCGGGAGCACTGAAGCTTTCTTT.

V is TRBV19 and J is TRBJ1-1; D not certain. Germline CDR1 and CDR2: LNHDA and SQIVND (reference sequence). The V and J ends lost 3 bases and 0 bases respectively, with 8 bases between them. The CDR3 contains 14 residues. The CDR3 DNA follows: TGTGCCAGTAGTATTAGTTCCGTGAACACTGAAGCTTTCTTT. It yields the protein CASSISSVNTEAFF. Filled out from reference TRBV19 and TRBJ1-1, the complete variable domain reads DGGITQSPKYLFRKEGQNVTLSCEQNLNHDAMYWYRQDPGQGLRLIYYSQIVNDFQKGDIAEGYSVSREKKESFPLTVTSAQKNPTAFYLCASSISSVNTEAFFGQGTRLTVV.

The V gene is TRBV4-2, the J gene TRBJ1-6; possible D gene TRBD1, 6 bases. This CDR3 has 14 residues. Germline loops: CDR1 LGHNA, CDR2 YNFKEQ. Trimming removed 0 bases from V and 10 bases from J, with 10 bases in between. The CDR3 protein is CASSQEWTDSPLHF. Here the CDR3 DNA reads TGTGCCAGCAGCCAAGAATGGACAGACTCACCCCTCCACTTT.

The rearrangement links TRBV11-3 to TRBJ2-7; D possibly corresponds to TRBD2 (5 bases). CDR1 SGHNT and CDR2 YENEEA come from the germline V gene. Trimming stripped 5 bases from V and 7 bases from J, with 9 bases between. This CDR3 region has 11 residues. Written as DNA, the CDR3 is TGTGCCAGCAGCCAAGGCGGGGAGCAGTACTTC. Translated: CASSQGGEQYF.

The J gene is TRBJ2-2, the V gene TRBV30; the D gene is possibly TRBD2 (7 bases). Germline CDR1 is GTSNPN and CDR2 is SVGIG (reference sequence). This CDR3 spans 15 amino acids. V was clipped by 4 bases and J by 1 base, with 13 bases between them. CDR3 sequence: CAWNSGEGNTGELFF. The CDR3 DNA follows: TGTGCCTGGAATTCAGGGGAGGGGAACACCGGGGAGCTGTTTTTT.

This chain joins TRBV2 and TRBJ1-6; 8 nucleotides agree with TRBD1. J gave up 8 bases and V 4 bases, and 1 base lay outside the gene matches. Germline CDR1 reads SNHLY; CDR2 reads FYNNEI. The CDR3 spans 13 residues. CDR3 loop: CASSAGGDSPLHF. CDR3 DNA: TGTGCCAGCAGTGCAGGGGGCGATTCACCCCTCCACTTT. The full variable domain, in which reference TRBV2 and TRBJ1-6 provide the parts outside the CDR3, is EPEVTQTPSHQVTQMGQEVILRCVPISNHLYFYWYRQILGQKVEFLVSFYNNEISEKSEIFDDQFSVERPDGSNFTLKIRSTKLEDSAMYFCASSAGGDSPLHFGNGTRLTVT.

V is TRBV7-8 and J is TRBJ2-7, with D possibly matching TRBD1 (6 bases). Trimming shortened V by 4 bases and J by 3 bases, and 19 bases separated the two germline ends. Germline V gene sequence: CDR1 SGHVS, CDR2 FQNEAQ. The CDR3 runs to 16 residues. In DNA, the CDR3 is TGTGCCAGCAGCTCCGGCATTGCACAGGGAGTCTACGAGCAGTACTTC. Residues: CASSSGIAQGVYEQYF.

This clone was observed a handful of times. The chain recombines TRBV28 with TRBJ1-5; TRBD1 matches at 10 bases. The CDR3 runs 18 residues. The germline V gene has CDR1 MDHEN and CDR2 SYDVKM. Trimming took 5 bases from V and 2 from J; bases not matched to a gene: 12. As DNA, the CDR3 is TGTGCCAGCAGTAACAGGGACAGGGGAAAGGTACGCAATCAGCCCCAGCATTTT. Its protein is CASSNRDRGKVRNQPQHF.

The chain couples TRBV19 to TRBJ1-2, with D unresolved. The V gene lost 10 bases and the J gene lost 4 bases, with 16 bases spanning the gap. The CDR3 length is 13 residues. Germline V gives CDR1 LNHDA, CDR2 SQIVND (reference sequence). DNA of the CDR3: TGTGCCACCGCGAAAACCGGGGTCTATGGCTACACCTTC. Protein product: CATAKTGVYGYTF. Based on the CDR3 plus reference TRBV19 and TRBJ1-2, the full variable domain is DGGITQSPKYLFRKEGQNVTLSCEQNLNHDAMYWYRQDPGQGLRLIYYSQIVNDFQKGDIAEGYSVSREKKESFPLTVTSAQKNPTAFYLCATAKTGVYGYTFGSGTRLTVV.

The CDR3 DNA follows: TGCGCCAGCAGCTTGGGGACAGCAAATCAGCCCCAGCATTTT. Amino acids: CASSLGTANQPQHF. V gene TRBV5-1 combines with J gene TRBJ1-5, with TRBD1 as a possible D gene (6 bases). CDR3 size: 14 residues. V lost 0 bases and J 4 bases, leaving 8 bases between the germline ends. Per germline, CDR1 SGHRS and CDR2 YFSETQ.

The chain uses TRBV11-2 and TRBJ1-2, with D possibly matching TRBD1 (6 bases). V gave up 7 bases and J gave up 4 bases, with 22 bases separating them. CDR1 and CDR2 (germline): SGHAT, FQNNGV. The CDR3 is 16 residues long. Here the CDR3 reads CASTRRALDRSYGYTF. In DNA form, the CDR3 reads TGTGCCAGCACCCGCCGGGCCCTCGACAGGTCCTATGGCTACACCTTC.

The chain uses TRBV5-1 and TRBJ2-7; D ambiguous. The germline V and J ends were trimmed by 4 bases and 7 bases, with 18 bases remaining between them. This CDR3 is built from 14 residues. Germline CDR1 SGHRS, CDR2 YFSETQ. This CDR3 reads CASSPPPPPREQYF. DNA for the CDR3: TGCGCCAGCAGCCCTCCGCCCCCTCCTCGGGAGCAGTACTTC. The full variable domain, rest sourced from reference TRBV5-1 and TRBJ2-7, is KAGVTQTPRYLIKTRGQQVTLSCSPISGHRSVSWYQQTPGQGLQFLFEYFSETQRNKGNFPGRFSGRQFSNSRSEMNVSTLELGDSALYLCASSPPPPPREQYFGPGTRLTVT.

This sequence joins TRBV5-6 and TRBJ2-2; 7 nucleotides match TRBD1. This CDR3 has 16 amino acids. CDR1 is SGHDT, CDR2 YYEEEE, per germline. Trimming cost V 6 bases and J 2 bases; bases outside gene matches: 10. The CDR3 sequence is CASTHSGQANTGELFF. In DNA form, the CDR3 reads TGTGCCAGCACCCACTCTGGACAGGCAAACACCGGGGAGCTGTTTTTT.

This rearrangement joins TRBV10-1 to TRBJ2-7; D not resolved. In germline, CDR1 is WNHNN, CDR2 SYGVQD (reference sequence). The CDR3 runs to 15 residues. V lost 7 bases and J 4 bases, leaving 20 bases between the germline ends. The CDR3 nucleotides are TGCGCCAGCAATCGAATAGACACCCAGTCATACGAGCAGTACTTC. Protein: CASNRIDTQSYEQYF.

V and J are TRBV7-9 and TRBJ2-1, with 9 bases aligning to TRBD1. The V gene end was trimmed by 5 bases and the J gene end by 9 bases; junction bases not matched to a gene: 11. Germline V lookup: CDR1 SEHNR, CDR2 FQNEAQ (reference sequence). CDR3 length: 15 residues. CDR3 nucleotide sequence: TGTGCCAGCAGCCGCCCCCGGACAGGGGAGCGTGAGCAGTTCTTC. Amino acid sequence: CASSRPRTGEREQFF. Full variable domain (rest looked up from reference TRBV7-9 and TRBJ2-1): DTGVSQNPRHKITKRGQNVTFRCDPISEHNRLYWYRQTLGQGPEFLTYFQNEAQLEKSRLLSDRFSAERPKGSFSTLEIQRTEQGDSAMYLCASSRPRTGEREQFFGPGTRLTVL.

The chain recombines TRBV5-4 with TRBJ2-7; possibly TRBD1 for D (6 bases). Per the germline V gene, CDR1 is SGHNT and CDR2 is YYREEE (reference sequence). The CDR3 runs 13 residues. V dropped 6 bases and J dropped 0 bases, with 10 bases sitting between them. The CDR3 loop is CASKKDSSYEQYF. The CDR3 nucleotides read TGTGCCAGCAAAAAGGACAGCTCCTACGAGCAGTACTTC.

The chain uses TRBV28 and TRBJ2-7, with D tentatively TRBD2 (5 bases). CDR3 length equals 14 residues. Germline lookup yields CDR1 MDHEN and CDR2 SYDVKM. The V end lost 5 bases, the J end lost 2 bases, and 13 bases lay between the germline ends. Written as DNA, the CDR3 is TGTGCCAGCAGTCATACCTCACTAGCCTACGAGCAGTACTTC. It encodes CASSHTSLAYEQYF.

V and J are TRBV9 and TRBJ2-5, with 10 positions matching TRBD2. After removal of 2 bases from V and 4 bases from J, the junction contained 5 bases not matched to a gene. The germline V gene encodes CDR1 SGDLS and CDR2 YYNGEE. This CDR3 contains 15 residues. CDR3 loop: CASSVLAGGGETQYF. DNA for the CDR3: TGTGCCAGCAGCGTTTTAGCGGGAGGTGGAGAGACCCAGTACTTC. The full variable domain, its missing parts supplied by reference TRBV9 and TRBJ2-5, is DSGVTQTPKHLITATGQRVTLRCSPRSGDLSVYWYQQSLDQGLQFLIQYYNGEERAKGNILERFSAQQFPDLHSELNLSSLELGDSALYFCASSVLAGGGETQYFGPGTRLLVL.

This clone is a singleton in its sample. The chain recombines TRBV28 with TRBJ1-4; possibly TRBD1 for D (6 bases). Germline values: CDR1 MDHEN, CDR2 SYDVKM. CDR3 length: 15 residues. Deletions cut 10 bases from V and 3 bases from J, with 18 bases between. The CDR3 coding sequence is TGTGCCACCTGGGAGGGGGGCGCGTCTAATGAAAAACTGTTTTTT. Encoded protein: CATWEGGASNEKLFF.

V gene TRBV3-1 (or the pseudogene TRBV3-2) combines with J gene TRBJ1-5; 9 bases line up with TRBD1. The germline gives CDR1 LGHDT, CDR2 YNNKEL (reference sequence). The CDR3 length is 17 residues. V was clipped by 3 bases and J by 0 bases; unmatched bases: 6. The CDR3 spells CASSQDRGAYSNQPQHF. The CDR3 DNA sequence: TGTGCCAGCAGCCAGGACAGGGGTGCCTATAGCAATCAGCCCCAGCATTTT.

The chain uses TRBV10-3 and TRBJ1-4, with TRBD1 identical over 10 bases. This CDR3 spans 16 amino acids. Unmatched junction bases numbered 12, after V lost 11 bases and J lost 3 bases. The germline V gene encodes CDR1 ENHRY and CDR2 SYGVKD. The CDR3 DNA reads TGTGCCGTCTCCGGGACAGGGGACGGGGCTAATGAAAAACTGTTTTTT. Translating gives CAVSGTGDGANEKLFF.

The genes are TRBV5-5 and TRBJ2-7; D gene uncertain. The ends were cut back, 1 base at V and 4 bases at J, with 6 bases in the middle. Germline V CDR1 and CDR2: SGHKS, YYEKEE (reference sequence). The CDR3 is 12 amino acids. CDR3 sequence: CASSLNGYEQYF. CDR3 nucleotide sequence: TGTGCCAGCAGCTTGAACGGGTACGAGCAGTACTTC.

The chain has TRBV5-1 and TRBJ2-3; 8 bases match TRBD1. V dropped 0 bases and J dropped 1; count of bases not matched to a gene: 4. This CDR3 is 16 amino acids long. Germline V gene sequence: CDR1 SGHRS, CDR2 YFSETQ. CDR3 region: CASSLGRGLGTDTQYF. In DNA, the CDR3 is TGCGCCAGCAGCTTGGGCAGGGGGCTGGGCACAGATACGCAGTATTTT.

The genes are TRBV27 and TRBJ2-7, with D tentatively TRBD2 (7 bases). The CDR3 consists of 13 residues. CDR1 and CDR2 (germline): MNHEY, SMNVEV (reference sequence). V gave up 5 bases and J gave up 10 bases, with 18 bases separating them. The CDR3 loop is CASSRHLGGQQYF. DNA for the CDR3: TGTGCCAGCAGTCGTCACTTGGGGGGGCAACAGTACTTC.

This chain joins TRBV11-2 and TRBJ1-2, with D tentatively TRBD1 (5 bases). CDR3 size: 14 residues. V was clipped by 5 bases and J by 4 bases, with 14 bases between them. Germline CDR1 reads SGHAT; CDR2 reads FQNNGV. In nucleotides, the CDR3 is TGTGCCAGCAGCCCGACCCGGGGGGGCTATGGCTACACCTTC. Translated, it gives CASSPTRGGYGYTF. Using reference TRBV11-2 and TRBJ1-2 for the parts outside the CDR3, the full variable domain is EAGVAQSPRYKIIEKRQSVAFWCNPISGHATLYWYQQILGQGPKLLIQFQNNGVVDDSQLPKDRFSAERLKGVDSTLKIQPAKLEDSAVYLCASSPTRGGYGYTFGSGTRLTVV.

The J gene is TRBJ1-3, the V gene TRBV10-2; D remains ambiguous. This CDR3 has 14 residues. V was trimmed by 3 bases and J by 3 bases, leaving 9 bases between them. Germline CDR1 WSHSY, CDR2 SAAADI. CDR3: CASSELGNGNTIYF. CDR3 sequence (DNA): TGCGCCAGCAGTGAACTAGGAAATGGAAACACCATATATTTT.

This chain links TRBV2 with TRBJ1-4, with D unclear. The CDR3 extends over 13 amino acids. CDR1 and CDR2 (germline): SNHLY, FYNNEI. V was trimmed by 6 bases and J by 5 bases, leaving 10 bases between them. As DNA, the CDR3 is TGTGCCAGCAGGTTAGAGTTGAATGAAAAACTGTTTTTT. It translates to CASRLELNEKLFF.

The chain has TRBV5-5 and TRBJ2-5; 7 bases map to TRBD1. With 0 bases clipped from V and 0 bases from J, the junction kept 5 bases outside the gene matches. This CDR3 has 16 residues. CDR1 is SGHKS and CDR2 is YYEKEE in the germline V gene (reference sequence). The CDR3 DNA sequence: TGTGCCAGCAGCTTGGAACGGGACAGATACCAAGAGACCCAGTACTTC. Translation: CASSLERDRYQETQYF.

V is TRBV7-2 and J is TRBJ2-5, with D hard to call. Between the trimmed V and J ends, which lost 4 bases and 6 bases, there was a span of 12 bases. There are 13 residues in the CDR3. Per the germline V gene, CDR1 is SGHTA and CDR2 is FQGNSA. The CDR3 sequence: CASSSATVQTQYF. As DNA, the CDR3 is TGTGCCAGCAGCTCCGCGACTGTGCAGACCCAGTACTTC.